Each of the 4 T cell receptor beta chains below was sequenced from the same sample in a study of OX40 agonist ivuxolimab in advanced cancers. Clones were read by immunoSEQ multiplex PCR, and TCRdb kept only the in-frame ones, dropping some. The profile covers over 50,000 clones, with almost 85% appearing a single time and approximately 4.6% taken by the ten largest. Sample: CD4+ or CD8+ T cells sorted from blood, taken in a trial of the OX40 agonist ivuxolimab. These receptors were obtained from an adult with an advanced solid tumor such as melanoma, head and neck, liver or kidney cancer.

The V call is TRBV10-1, the J call TRBJ2-2, with a possible D match to TRBD2 (5 bases). The V gene lost 3 bases and the J gene lost 5 bases, with 10 bases spanning the gap. This CDR3 is 14 amino acids long. Germline CDR1 and CDR2: WNHNN and SYGVQD (reference sequence). For the CDR3, the DNA is TGCGCCAGCAGTGATGCCGGGGTTACCGGGGAGCTGTTTTTT. This translates into CASSDAGVTGELFF.

The V call is TRBV2, the J call TRBJ2-5, with 10 bases lining up with TRBD2. The end of the DNA is better explained by TRBJ2-7, so the J call may be wrong. Germline CDR1 SNHLY, CDR2 FYNNEI. CDR3 length: 15 residues. This chain's CDR3 is CASSERSSGRLEQYF. As DNA, the CDR3 is TGTGCCAGCAGTGAAAGGTCTAGCGGGAGACTCGAGCAGTACTTC.

The chain couples TRBV27 to TRBJ2-7; D perhaps matches TRBD2 (6 bases). Per germline, CDR1 MNHEY and CDR2 SMNVEV (reference sequence). There are 13 residues in the CDR3. V was trimmed by 4 bases and J by 5 bases, leaving 12 bases between them. DNA of the CDR3: TGTGCCAGCAGTTGGGGGGAATATAACGAGCAGTACTTC. Translated, it gives CASSWGEYNEQYF.

The chain has TRBV27 and TRBJ2-4, with D perhaps TRBD2 (5 bases). V was shortened by 3 bases and J by 8 bases, with 14 bases between the two germline ends. Germline CDR1 and CDR2: MNHEY and SMNVEV (reference sequence). The CDR3 loop spans 14 amino acids. CDR3 bases: TGTGCCAGCAGTTTCCTCTCTAGCACGGACATTCAGTACTTC. Residues: CASSFLSSTDIQYF.